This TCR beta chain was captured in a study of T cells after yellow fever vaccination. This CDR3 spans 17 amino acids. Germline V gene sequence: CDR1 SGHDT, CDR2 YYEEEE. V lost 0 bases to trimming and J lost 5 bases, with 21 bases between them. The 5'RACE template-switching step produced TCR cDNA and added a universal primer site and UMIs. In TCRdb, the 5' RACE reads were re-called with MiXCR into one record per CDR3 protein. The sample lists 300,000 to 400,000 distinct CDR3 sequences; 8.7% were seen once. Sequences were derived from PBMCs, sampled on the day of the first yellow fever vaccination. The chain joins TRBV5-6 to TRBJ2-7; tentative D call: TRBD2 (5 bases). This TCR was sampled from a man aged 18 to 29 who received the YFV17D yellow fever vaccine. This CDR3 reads CASSLVGIAYLGNEQYF. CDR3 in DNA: TGTGCCAGCAGCTTGGTAGGGATAGCGTACCTCGGCAACGAGCAGTACTTC.